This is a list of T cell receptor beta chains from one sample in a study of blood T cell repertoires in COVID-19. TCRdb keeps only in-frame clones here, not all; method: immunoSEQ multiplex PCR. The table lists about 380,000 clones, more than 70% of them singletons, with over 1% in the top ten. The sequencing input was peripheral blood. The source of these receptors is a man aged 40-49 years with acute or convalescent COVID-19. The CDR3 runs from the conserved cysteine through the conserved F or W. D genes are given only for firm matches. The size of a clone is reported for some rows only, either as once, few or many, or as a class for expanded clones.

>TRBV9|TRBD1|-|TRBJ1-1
TGTGCCAGCAGCGGAGGACAGGTGTTCACTGAAGCTTTCTTT
CASSGGQVFTEAFF
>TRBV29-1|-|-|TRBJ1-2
TGCAGCGTTTGGAAGAGTACGGGCTATGGCTACACCTTC
CSVWKSTGYGYTF
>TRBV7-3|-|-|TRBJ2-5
TGTGCCAGCAGCTTATCAGCGGGCCAGATAGAGACCCAGTACTTC
CASSLSAGQIETQYF
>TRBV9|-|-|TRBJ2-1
TGTGCCAGCAGCGTAGTAGGGGGACGGAGCTCCTACAATGAGCAGTTCTTC
CASSVVGGRSSYNEQFF
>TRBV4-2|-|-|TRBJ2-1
TGTGCCAGCAGCCAAGACCGTGGAGTAGCGACCTACAATGAGCAGTTCTTC
CASSQDRGVATYNEQFF
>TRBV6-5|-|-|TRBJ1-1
TGTGCCAGCAGTTACCGACCGGGCACTGAAGCTTTCTTT
CASSYRPGTEAFF
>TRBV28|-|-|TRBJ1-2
TGTGCCAGCAGCCGCAGGGATGGCTACACCTTC
CASSRRDGYTF
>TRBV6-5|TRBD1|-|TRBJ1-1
TGTGCCAGCTCGAGAAGTGGACAGGGGGGAGCTTTCTTT
CASSRSGQGGAFF
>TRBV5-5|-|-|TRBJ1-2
TGTGCCAGCAGCTTGGCCCAGATCTATGGCTACACCTTC
CASSLAQIYGYTF
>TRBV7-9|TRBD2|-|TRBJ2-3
TGTGCCAGCAGCTATAAACTAGCGTTTGGGACAGATACGCAGTATTTT
CASSYKLAFGTDTQYF
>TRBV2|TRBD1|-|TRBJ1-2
TGTGCCAGCACTGCCGGGACAGCTGCTAACTATGGCTACACCTTC
CASTAGTAANYGYTF
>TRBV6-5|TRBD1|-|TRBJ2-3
TGTGCCAGCAGATCACAGGGGAATACGCAGTATTTT
CASRSQGNTQYF
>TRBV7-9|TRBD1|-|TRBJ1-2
TGTGCCAGCAGCCCGCGTAGGGGGCAGGAGACCGACTATGGCTACACCTTC
CASSPRRGQETDYGYTF
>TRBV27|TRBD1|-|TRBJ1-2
TGTGCCAGCAGACATTGGCGCGGACAGGGAGGGGGGTCAGATGGCTACACCTTC
CASRHWRGQGGGSDGYTF
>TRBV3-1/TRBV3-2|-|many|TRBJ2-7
TGTGCCAGCAGCCATAGAGACAGACTCTACGAGCAGTACTTC
CASSHRDRLYEQYF